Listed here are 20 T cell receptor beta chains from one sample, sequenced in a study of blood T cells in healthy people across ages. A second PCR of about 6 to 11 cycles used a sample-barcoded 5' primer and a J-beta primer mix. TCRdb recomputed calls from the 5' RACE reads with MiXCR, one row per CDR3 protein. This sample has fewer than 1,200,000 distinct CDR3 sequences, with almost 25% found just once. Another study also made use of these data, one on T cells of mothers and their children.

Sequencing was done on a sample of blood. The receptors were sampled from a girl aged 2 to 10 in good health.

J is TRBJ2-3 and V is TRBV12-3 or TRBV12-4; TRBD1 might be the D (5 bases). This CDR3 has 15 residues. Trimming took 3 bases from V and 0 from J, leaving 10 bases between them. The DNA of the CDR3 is TGTGCCAGCAGTTTCCCGACAGCTAGCACAGATACGCAGTATTTT. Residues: CASSFPTASTDTQYF.

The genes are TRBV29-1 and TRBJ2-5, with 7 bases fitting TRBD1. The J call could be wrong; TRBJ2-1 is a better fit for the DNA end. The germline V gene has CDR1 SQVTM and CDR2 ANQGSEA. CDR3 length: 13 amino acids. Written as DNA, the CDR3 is TGCAGCGTTTCACAGGGGATCTACAATGAGCAGTTCTTC. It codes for CSVSQGIYNEQFF.

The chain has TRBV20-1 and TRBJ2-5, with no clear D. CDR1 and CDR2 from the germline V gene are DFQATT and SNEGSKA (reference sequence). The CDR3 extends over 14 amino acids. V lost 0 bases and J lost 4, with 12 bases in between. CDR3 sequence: CSARDDKTVETQYF. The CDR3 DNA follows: TGCAGTGCTAGAGATGACAAGACGGTAGAGACCCAGTACTTC.

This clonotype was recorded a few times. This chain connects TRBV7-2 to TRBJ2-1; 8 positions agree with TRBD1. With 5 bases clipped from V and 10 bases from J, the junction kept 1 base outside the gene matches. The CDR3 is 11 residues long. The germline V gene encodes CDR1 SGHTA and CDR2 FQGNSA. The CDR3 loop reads CASSGDREQFF. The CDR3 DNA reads TGTGCCAGCAGCGGGGACAGGGAGCAGTTCTTC.

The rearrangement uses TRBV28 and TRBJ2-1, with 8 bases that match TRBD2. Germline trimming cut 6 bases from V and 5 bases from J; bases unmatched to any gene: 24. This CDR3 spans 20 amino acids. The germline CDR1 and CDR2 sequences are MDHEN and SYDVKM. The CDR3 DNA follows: TGTGCCAGCAGGCCACCCATGCCCAGCTCACTAGCGGATCCCGACAATGAGCAGTTCTTC. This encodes CASRPPMPSSLADPDNEQFF.

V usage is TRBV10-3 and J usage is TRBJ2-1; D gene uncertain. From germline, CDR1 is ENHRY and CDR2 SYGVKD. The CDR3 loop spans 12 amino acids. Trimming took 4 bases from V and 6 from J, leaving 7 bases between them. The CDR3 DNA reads TGTGCCATCAGTGGGGGTACCAATGAGCAGTTCTTC. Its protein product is CAISGGTNEQFF.

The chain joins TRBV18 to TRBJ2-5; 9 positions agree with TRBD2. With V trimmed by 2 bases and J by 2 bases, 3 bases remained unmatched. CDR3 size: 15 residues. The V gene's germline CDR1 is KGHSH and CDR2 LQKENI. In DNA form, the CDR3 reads TGTGCCAGCTCACCAAGCGGGAGGAAACAAGAGACCCAGTACTTC. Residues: CASSPSGRKQETQYF.

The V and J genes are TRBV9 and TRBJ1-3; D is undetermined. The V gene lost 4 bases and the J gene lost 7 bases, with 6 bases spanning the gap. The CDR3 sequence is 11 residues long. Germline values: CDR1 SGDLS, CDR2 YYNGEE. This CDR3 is CASSTSNTIYF. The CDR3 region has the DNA TGTGCCAGCAGCACGAGCAACACCATATATTTT.

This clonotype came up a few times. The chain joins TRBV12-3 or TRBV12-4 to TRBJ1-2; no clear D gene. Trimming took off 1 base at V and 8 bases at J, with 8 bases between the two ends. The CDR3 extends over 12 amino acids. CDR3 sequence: CASSLGVRGYTF. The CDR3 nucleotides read TGTGCCAGCAGTTTAGGGGTGCGGGGCTACACCTTC.

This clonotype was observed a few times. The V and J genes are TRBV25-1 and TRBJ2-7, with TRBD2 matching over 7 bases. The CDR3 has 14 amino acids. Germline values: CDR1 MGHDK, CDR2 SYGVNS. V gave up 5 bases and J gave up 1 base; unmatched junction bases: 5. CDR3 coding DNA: TGTGCCAGCAGTTCCCTAGCGGTTTCCTACGAGCAGTACTTC. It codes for CASSSLAVSYEQYF.

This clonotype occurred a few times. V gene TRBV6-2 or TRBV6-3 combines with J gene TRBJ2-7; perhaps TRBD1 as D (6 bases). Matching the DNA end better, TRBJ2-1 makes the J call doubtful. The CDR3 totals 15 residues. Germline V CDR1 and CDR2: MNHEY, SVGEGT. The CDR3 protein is CASLLGTPGYNEQFF. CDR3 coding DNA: TGTGCCAGCCTACTCGGGACACCAGGTTACAATGAGCAGTTCTTC.

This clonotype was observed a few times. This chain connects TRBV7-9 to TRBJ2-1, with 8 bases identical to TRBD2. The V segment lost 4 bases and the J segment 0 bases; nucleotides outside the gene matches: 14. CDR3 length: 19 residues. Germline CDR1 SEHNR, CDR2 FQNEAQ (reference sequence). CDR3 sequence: CASSSRGDLAGFSYNEQFF. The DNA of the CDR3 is TGTGCCAGCAGCTCCCGGGGGGACTTAGCGGGGTTCTCCTACAATGAGCAGTTCTTC. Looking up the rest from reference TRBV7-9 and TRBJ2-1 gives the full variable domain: DTGVSQNPRHKITKRGQNVTFRCDPISEHNRLYWYRQTLGQGPEFLTYFQNEAQLEKSRLLSDRFSAERPKGSFSTLEIQRTEQGDSAMYLCASSSRGDLAGFSYNEQFFGPGTRLTVL.

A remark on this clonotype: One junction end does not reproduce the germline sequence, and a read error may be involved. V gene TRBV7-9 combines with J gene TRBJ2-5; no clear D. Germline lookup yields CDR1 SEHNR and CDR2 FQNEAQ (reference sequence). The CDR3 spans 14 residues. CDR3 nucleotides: TGCGCCAGCAGCCCCCGCTGGGACCAAGAGACCCAGTACTTC. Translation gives CASSPRWDQETQYF.

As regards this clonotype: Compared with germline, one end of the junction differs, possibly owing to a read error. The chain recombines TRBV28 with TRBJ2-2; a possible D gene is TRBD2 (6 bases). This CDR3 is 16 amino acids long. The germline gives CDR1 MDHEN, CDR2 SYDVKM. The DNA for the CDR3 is TGTGCCAGCAGCCATGACCCTGGGGGGAACACCAGGGAGTTGTTTTTT. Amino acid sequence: CASSHDPGGNTRELFF. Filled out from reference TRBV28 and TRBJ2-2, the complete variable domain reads DVKVTQSSRYLVKRTGEKVFLECVQDMDHENMFWYRQDPGLGLRLIYFSYDVKMKEKGDIPEGYSVSREKKERFSLILESASTNQTSMYLCASSHDPGGNTRELFFGEGSRLTVL.

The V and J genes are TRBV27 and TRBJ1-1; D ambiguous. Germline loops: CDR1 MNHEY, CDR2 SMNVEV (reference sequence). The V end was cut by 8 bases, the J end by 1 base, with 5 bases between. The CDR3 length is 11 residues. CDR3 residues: CASVGNTEAFF. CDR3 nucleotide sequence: TGTGCCAGCGTGGGGAACACTGAAGCTTTCTTT.

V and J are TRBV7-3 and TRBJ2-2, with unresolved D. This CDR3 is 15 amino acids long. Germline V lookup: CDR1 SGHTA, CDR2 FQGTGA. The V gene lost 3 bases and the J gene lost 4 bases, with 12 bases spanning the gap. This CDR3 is CASSFEPLATGELFF. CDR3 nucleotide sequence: TGTGCCAGCAGCTTTGAACCCTTGGCCACCGGGGAGCTGTTTTTT.

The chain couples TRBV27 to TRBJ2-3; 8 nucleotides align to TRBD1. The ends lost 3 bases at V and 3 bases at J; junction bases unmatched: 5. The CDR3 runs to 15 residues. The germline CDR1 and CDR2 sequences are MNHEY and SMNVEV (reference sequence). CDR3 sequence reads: CASSLDRETTDTQYF. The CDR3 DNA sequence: TGTGCCAGCAGTTTGGACAGGGAGACAACAGATACGCAGTATTTT.

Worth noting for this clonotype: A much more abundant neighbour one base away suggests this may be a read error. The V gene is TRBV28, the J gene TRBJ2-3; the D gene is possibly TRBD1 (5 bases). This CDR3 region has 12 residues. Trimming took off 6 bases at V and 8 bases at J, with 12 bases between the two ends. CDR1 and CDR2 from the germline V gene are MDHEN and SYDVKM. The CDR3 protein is CASRASGFTQYF. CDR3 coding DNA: TGTGCCAGCAGGGCCTCAGGGTTTACGCAGTATTTT.

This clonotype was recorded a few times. CDR3 amino acids: CSARTGNKETQYF. CDR3 bases: TGCAGTGCTAGAACCGGCAATAAAGAGACCCAGTACTTC. The rearrangement links TRBV20-1 to TRBJ2-5, with unresolved D. V gave up 2 bases and J gave up 3 bases, with 10 bases separating them. The CDR3 is 13 amino acids. Germline CDR1 and CDR2: DFQATT and SNEGSKA (reference sequence).

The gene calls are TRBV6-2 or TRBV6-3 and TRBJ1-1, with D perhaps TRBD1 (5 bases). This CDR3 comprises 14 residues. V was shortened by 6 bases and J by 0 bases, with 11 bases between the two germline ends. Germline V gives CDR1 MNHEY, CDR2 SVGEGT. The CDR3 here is CASRTGAMNTEAFF. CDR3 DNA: TGTGCCAGCAGGACCGGGGCCATGAACACTGAAGCTTTCTTT.